Each of the 9 T cell receptor beta chains below was sequenced from the same sample in a study of human T cells and chemical hapten exposure. TCRdb processed the RACE reads anew with MiXCR; each CDR3 protein has one entry. The table has some 340,000 distinct CDR3 sequences, about 7% seen once. The time point denotes: patch test 1, 2 weeks after DPC sensitization. Specified treatment: therapeutic diphenylcyclopropenone sensitization with weekly scalp DPC. The sample consisted of whole blood, taken in connection with sensitization to the hapten diphenylcyclopropenone (DPC). The receptor source for this set is a woman aged 18-29 years with alopecia areata. Some clones in this sample may be carry-over from other donors' samples.

In its sample, this clonotype was seen many times. The gene calls are TRBV28 and TRBJ2-5, with unresolved D. CDR1 and CDR2 (germline): MDHEN, SYDVKM. There are 11 residues in the CDR3. The V end was cut by 8 bases, the J end by 2 bases, with 6 bases between. CDR3 in amino acids: CASYKQETQYF. In nucleotides, the CDR3 is TGTGCCAGCTATAAGCAAGAGACCCAGTACTTC.

V gene TRBV15 combines with J gene TRBJ2-2; a possible D gene is TRBD2 (6 bases). This CDR3 has 16 amino acids. The germline V gene has CDR1 LNHNV and CDR2 YYDKDF (reference sequence). The germline V and J ends were trimmed by 3 bases and 4 bases, with 15 bases remaining between them. CDR3 in amino acids: CATSRELALLTGELFF. For the CDR3, the DNA is TGTGCCACCAGCAGGGAACTAGCCCTACTCACCGGGGAGCTGTTTTTT.

This clonotype was found many times. The chain carries TRBV6-2 or TRBV6-3 and TRBJ2-2; no clear D. Germline CDR1 is MNHEY and CDR2 is SVGEGT. The CDR3 has 13 amino acids. With 5 bases removed from V and 4 bases from J, the gap between germline ends came to 8 bases. The CDR3 bases are TGTGCCAGCAGTCCGTGGTTCACCGGGGAGCTGTTTTTT. Translation gives CASSPWFTGELFF.

This clonotype occurred many times. The J gene is TRBJ1-2, the V gene TRBV6-5; no reliable D call. Germline CDR1 MNHEY, CDR2 SVGAGI. Trimming took 6 bases from V and 2 from J, leaving 13 bases between them. The CDR3 sequence is 14 residues long. Here the CDR3 DNA reads TGTGCCAGCAGGAGGACTGCCCACAACTATGGCTACACCTTC. It yields the protein CASRRTAHNYGYTF.

The J gene is TRBJ2-3, the V gene TRBV10-3, with D unresolved. Germline V gives CDR1 ENHRY, CDR2 SYGVKD. Between the trimmed V and J ends, which lost 8 bases and 0 bases, there was a span of 9 bases. CDR3 length equals 13 residues. CDR3 sequence reads: CAIQERSTDTQYF. CDR3 nucleotides: TGTGCCATCCAGGAGCGTAGCACAGATACGCAGTATTTT.

The chain recombines TRBV7-9 with TRBJ1-1; 9 bases align to TRBD1. Trimming at V came to 7 bases and at J to 5 bases, leaving 8 bases not matched to a gene. The CDR3 is 14 residues long. The germline V gene has CDR1 SEHNR and CDR2 FQNEAQ (reference sequence). CDR3 in DNA: TGTGCCAGCAATCCACAGGGGGCGGGTACTGAAGCTTTCTTT. Amino acids: CASNPQGAGTEAFF. The complete variable domain, with remaining parts taken from reference TRBV7-9 and TRBJ1-1, reads DTGVSQNPRHKITKRGQNVTFRCDPISEHNRLYWYRQTLGQGPEFLTYFQNEAQLEKSRLLSDRFSAERPKGSFSTLEIQRTEQGDSAMYLCASNPQGAGTEAFFGQGTRLTVV.

The CDR3 reads CSVDPAFF. DNA of the CDR3: TGCAGCGTTGACCCAGCTTTCTTT. The chain has TRBV29-1 and TRBJ1-1; D not resolved. V lost 3 bases to trimming and J lost 10 bases, with 3 bases between them. This CDR3 has 8 amino acids. Germline CDR1 reads SQVTM; CDR2 reads ANQGSEA. Combining the CDR3 with reference TRBV29-1 and TRBJ1-1 gives the whole variable domain SAVISQKPSRDICQRGTSLTIQCQVDSQVTMMFWYRQQPGQSLTLIATANQGSEATYESGFVIDKFPISRPNLTFSTLTVSNMSPEDSSIYLCSVDPAFFGQGTRLTVV.

This clonotype was recorded a few times. The chain couples TRBV20-1 to TRBJ2-1, with 7 bases fitting TRBD2. Germline lookup yields CDR1 DFQATT and CDR2 SNEGSKA (reference sequence). This CDR3 is 15 amino acids long. V lost 0 bases to trimming and J lost 7 bases; unmatched junction nucleotides: 9. CDR3 nucleotide sequence: TGCAGTGCTAGAGATACGACAGCGGGGAATAATGAGCAGTTCTTC. Translating it yields CSARDTTAGNNEQFF.

The gene calls are TRBV20-1 and TRBJ1-1; unclear D gene. Between the trimmed V and J ends, which lost 3 bases and 11 bases, there was a span of 34 bases. Germline loops: CDR1 DFQATT, CDR2 SNEGSKA (reference sequence). The CDR3 consists of 18 residues. CDR3 sequence (DNA): TGCAGTGCTAGTTACGTGGCGACTGGACGCGGAAATCGGGAGATGGCTTTCTTT. It encodes CSASYVATGRGNREMAFF.